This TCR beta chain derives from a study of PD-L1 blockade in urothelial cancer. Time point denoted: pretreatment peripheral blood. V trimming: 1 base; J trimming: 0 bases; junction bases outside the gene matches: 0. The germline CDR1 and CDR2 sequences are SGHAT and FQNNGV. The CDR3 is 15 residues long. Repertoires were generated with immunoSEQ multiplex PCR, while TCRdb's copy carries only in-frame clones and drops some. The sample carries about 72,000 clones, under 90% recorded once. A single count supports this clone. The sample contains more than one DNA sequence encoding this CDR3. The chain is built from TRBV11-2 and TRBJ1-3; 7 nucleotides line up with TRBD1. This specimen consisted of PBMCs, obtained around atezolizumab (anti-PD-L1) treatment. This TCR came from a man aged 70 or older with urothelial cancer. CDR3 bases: TGTGCCAGCAGCTTAGGGGACAGCTCTGGAAACACCATATATTTT. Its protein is CASSLGDSSGNTIYF.